Included here is one TCR beta chain sequence, with context. The authors' processing: Reference gene primers were amplified, and this amplification served to estimate nucleated cell counts. Produced via immunoSEQ multiplex PCR; TCRdb's table is partial and in-frame only. V, J and clone size are those of that table, while D and trimming were read from the DNA. In the table there are some 240,000 clones, 85% to 90% of which are singletons. CDR1 is SGHNT, CDR2 YYREEE, per germline (reference sequence). The CDR3 loop spans 16 amino acids. Trimming took 0 bases from V and 5 from J; bases not matched to a gene: 8. This record belongs to a study of blood T cell repertoires in COVID-19. The wider study: The samples span acute and convalescent COVID-19 from the United States, Italy and Spain. T cells, B-cell-depleted T cells, or PBMCs provided the cDNA or gDNA that served as material.

The specimen was peripheral blood. The chain combines TRBV5-4 with TRBJ2-5, with 9 bases aligning to TRBD2. This clonotype was sampled from a middle-aged woman who had recovered from COVID-19. The CDR3 nucleotides are TGTGCCAGCAGCTTGGGCGGGAGGGCCCGGCGGGAGACCCAGTACTTC. Protein sequence: CASSLGGRARRETQYF.